The clone carrying this TCR beta chain was observed a handful of times. Its specificity is not known. The data derive from a study of T cell repertoires in cytomegalovirus infection. Study-level information: As its CMV epitopes, the study selected recently identified HLA-C-restricted and well-studied HLA-B-restricted targets. CMV infection plus the matching HLA type was flagged by public TCR beta signatures.

Study-level points and caveats: Dominating the ex vivo response were TCR beta clonotypes that were CMV-specific and HLA-C-restricted. The cumulative frequency of public TCR beta families distinguished individuals who carried CMV together with the relevant HLA.

In TCRdb, the reads were re-called with MiXCR into one record per CDR3 protein. Altogether roughly 920,000 distinct CDR3 sequences are present, approximately 30% being singletons, with the ten largest covering roughly 13%. Germline CDR1 reads SGHDN; CDR2 reads FVKESK. The CDR3 spans 15 residues. Trimming pared 1 base from V and 0 bases from J, leaving 9 bases between. The input for sequencing was cultured CD8+ T cells from PBMCs, taken from culture after CMV antigen stimulation. The V call is TRBV14, the J call TRBJ2-5; the D is unclear. The clonotype was recovered from a human donor in good health (CMV status not recorded). Some clones in this sample may be carry-over from other donors' samples. The CDR3, as DNA: TGTGCCAGCAGCCAAGGCAGGATAAACCAAGAGACCCAGTACTTC. Translated, it gives CASSQGRINQETQYF. Full variable domain (missing parts from reference TRBV14 and TRBJ2-5): EAGVTQFPSHSVIEKGQTVTLRCDPISGHDNLYWYRRVMGKEIKFLLHFVKESKQDESGMPNNRFLAERTGGTYSTLKVQPAELEDSGVYFCASSQGRINQETQYFGPGTRLLVL.